One sample yielded the 15 T cell receptor beta chains listed below, sequenced in a study of early T cells in non-severe SARS-CoV-2 infection. MiXCR was run by TCRdb on the 5' RACE reads, yielding one entry per CDR3 protein. The sample records about 76,000 distinct CDR3 sequences, about 11% being singletons. The sequenced material came from whole blood. The source of these receptors is an adult who was a healthcare worker with PCR-confirmed SARS-CoV-2 infection or an uninfected control (not recorded which).

This sequence joins TRBV5-1 and TRBJ2-6; D possibly uses TRBD1 or TRBD2 (6 bases each). Germline lookup yields CDR1 SGHRS and CDR2 YFSETQ. V was clipped by 9 bases and J by 2 bases, with 18 bases between them. This CDR3 contains 16 residues. The CDR3 DNA follows: TGCGCCACCACTCAGGGGAGGCCCACTGGGGCCAACGTCCTGACTTTC. It translates to CATTQGRPTGANVLTF.

J is TRBJ1-1 and V is TRBV29-1; D remains unclear. Trimming removed 1 base from V and 7 bases from J, with 7 bases in between. This CDR3 spans 11 amino acids. The germline V gene has CDR1 SQVTM and CDR2 ANQGSEA. Written as DNA, the CDR3 is TGCAGCGTTGAAGTATTCAGTGAAGCTTTCTTT. This codes for CSVEVFSEAFF.

This clonotype was counted only a few times. V gene TRBV10-3 combines with J gene TRBJ2-2; 8 bases fit TRBD1. CDR1 and CDR2 from the germline V gene are ENHRY and SYGVKD. V shed 5 bases, J shed 4 bases, and the junction held 3 bases outside the gene matches. The CDR3 runs 14 residues. The CDR3 spells CAISQDRATGELFF. CDR3 DNA: TGTGCCATCAGTCAGGACAGGGCCACCGGGGAGCTGTTTTTT.

The chain recombines TRBV29-1 with TRBJ2-5; D is perhaps TRBD1 (6 bases). Per the germline V gene, CDR1 is SQVTM and CDR2 is ANQGSEA. The CDR3 is made up of 15 amino acids. The V gene lost 5 bases and the J gene lost 4 bases, with 20 bases spanning the gap. The CDR3 nucleotides read TGCAGCGTTAGGCCAACCGGGACAACCGGAGAGACCCAGTACTTC. Translating gives CSVRPTGTTGETQYF.

The chain links TRBV10-3 to TRBJ2-3; maybe TRBD1 (8 bases). The CDR3 extends over 15 amino acids. V lost 7 bases to trimming and J lost 3 bases, with 17 bases between them. Germline V gene sequence: CDR1 ENHRY, CDR2 SYGVKD. In DNA, the CDR3 is TGTGCCATCAATCCTGGACAGGGAGGGACAGATACGCAGTATTTT. This encodes CAINPGQGGTDTQYF.

This clonotype has more than one count but fewer than ten. The rearrangement links TRBV6-2 or TRBV6-3 to TRBJ2-2; 7 nucleotides agree with TRBD1. From germline, CDR1 is MNHEY and CDR2 SVGEGT. V dropped 7 bases and J dropped 2; count of bases not matched to a gene: 10. The CDR3 spans 16 residues. The CDR3 nucleotides read TGTGCCAGCAACCCAGGACAGGAGGTTAACACCGGGGAGCTGTTTTTT. Translation: CASNPGQEVNTGELFF.

The J gene is TRBJ1-1, the V gene TRBV6-6, with 7 bases matching TRBD1. Germline loops: CDR1 MNHNY, CDR2 SVGAGI (reference sequence). The CDR3 runs 12 residues. The trim removed 10 bases at V and 1 base at J, leaving 3 bases unmatched. CDR3 loop: CATDRENTEAFF. Written as DNA, the CDR3 is TGTGCCACAGACAGGGAGAACACTGAAGCTTTCTTT.

As to this clonotype: A much more abundant neighbour one base away suggests this may be a read error. The genes are TRBV6-1 and TRBJ1-5; no firm D call. Germline loops: CDR1 MNHNS, CDR2 SASEGT. There are 14 residues in the CDR3. The CDR3 DNA reads as TGTGCCAGCACCCCGGGAGATAGCAATCAGCCCCAGCAATTT. Translation gives CASTPGDSNQPQQF.

This clonotype was picked up a small number of times. The J gene is TRBJ1-5, the V gene TRBV20-1; D remains unclear. Trimming stripped 3 bases from V and 0 bases from J, with 6 bases between. Germline V gene sequence: CDR1 DFQATT, CDR2 SNEGSKA (reference sequence). This CDR3 is 13 amino acids long. In DNA, the CDR3 is TGCAGTGCTAGGGAGGGTAGCAATCAGCCCCAGCATTTT. Protein product: CSAREGSNQPQHF.

This clonotype appeared a few times. The junction departs from germline at one end; a sequencing error may be responsible. The chain links TRBV9 to TRBJ1-6; D is unclear. The germline CDR1 and CDR2 sequences are SGDLS and YYNGEE. There are 16 residues in the CDR3. This CDR3 is CASSSTESAFGSPLHF. The DNA for the CDR3 is TGTGCCAGCAGCTCGACCGAGTCCGCGTTTGGTTCACCCCTCCATTTT.

This chain uses TRBV29-1 with TRBJ1-1; a weak D match, TRBD1 (5 bases). CDR1 SQVTM and CDR2 ANQGSEA come from the germline V gene. Trimming left V 3 bases short and J 5 bases short, with 13 bases between. The CDR3 covers 13 residues. CDR3 in amino acids: CSVDPNGGTEAFF. The CDR3 bases are TGCAGCGTTGACCCAAATGGGGGTACTGAAGCTTTCTTT.

This clonotype occurred many times. The J gene is TRBJ2-7, the V gene TRBV29-1; D is undetermined. V lost 5 bases and J lost 2, with 13 bases in between. The V gene's germline CDR1 is SQVTM and CDR2 ANQGSEA. The CDR3 is 13 residues long. The CDR3 sequence: CSVSFTNTYEQYF. CDR3 bases: TGCAGCGTTAGTTTCACGAACACCTACGAGCAGTACTTC.

This clonotype was seen at least ten times. The genes are TRBV6-5 and TRBJ1-2; D is unclear. The V end lost 3 bases, the J end lost 8 bases, and 10 bases lay between the germline ends. This CDR3 has 12 amino acids. Germline values: CDR1 MNHEY, CDR2 SVGAGI. CDR3 protein: CASSYRSSGYTF. CDR3 sequence (DNA): TGTGCCAGCAGTTATAGAAGTTCCGGCTACACCTTC.

This clonotype showed up many times. The chain uses TRBV5-4 and TRBJ2-3; TRBD2 aligns across 10 bases. CDR3 length: 16 residues. CDR1 SGHNT and CDR2 YYREEE come from the germline V gene (reference sequence). Trimming cost V 2 bases and J 2 bases; bases outside gene matches: 5. CDR3 nucleotide sequence: TGTGCCAGCAGCTTAATTAGCGGGGGGCCCACAGATACGCAGTATTTT. Translated: CASSLISGGPTDTQYF.

This clonotype was recorded a few times. The CDR3 spells CASRGREWNTQYF. The CDR3 nucleotides are TGTGCCAGCAGAGGCAGGGAGTGGAATACGCAGTATTTT. The V gene is TRBV28, the J gene TRBJ2-3, with D perhaps given as TRBD1 or TRBD2 (5 bases each). V gave up 6 bases and J gave up 7 bases, with 14 bases separating them. This CDR3 is built from 13 residues. Germline lookup yields CDR1 MDHEN and CDR2 SYDVKM.